Below are 10 T cell receptor beta chains sequenced from a single sample in a study of cytotoxic CD8 clonotypes in ibrutinib-treated CLL. The method was immunoSEQ multiplex PCR; TCRdb's version includes in-frame clones alone and lacks a portion of them. The data show around 140,000 clones, with roughly 85% seen just once and about 1.9% held by the top ten. The sample here was PBMCs, taken after 24 months of ibrutinib treatment. These receptors all stem from a human donor with chronic lymphocytic leukemia.

The chain recombines TRBV7-9 with TRBJ1-5; D ambiguous. From germline, CDR1 is SEHNR and CDR2 FQNEAQ (reference sequence). Trimming took 6 bases from V and 1 from J, leaving 7 bases between them. CDR3 size: 13 residues. The CDR3 loop is CASREGSNQPQHF. For the CDR3, the DNA is TGTGCCAGCAGGGAAGGGAGCAATCAGCCCCAGCATTTT.

The chain's CDR3 is CASSPRDGYTF. As DNA, the CDR3 is TGTGCCAGCAGCCCGAGAGATGGCTACACCTTC. The J gene is TRBJ1-2, the V gene TRBV7-2; D ambiguous. This CDR3 comprises 11 residues. Germline CDR1 reads SGHTA; CDR2 reads FQGNSA. V lost 5 bases to trimming and J lost 6 bases, with 7 bases between them.

This chain uses TRBV28 with TRBJ1-5; D might be TRBD1 (5 bases). The CDR3 is 14 amino acids. Trimming left V 8 bases short and J 7 bases short, with 18 bases between. The germline V gene has CDR1 MDHEN and CDR2 SYDVKM. In DNA, the CDR3 is TGTGCCAGCCTCGGCGGGGGAAGCGGGCAGCCCCAGCATTTT. Protein: CASLGGGSGQPQHF.

This clone has more than one count but fewer than ten. J is TRBJ1-5 and V is TRBV28; D is ambiguous. The CDR3 totals 11 residues. CDR1 MDHEN and CDR2 SYDVKM come from the germline V gene. V lost 5 bases to trimming and J lost 5 bases, with 4 bases between them. The CDR3 is CASSPDQPQHF. CDR3 in DNA: TGTGCCAGCAGTCCCGATCAGCCCCAGCATTTT.

The J gene is TRBJ2-5, the V gene TRBV6-7, with TRBD2 matching over 7 bases. TRBV6-7 belongs to the ORF category, with a function that is uncertain. The CDR3 has 19 residues. J was trimmed by 1 base and V by 2 bases; bases with no gene match: 16. The CDR3 here is CASSYIRPASGILQETQYF. Written as DNA, the CDR3 is TGTGCCAGCAGTTACATTAGGCCAGCCAGCGGGATTCTCCAAGAGACCCAGTACTTC.

The table lists this clone with a few counts. The chain employs TRBV5-1 and TRBJ1-5; the D is unclear. There are 13 residues in the CDR3. Germline V gene lookup returns CDR1 SGHRS and CDR2 YFSETQ. The ends were cut back, 0 bases at V and 6 bases at J, with 7 bases in the middle. The CDR3 reads CASSLDSSQPQHF. CDR3 nucleotides: TGCGCCAGCAGCTTGGACAGTAGTCAGCCCCAGCATTTT.

The genes are TRBV6-5 and TRBJ2-7; the match to TRBD1 covers 7 bases. The CDR3 contains 15 residues. Looked up from germline, CDR1 is MNHEY and CDR2 is SVGAGI. V lost 3 bases to trimming and J lost 4 bases; unmatched junction nucleotides: 9. This CDR3 reads CASSYTGASVYEQYF. DNA for the CDR3: TGTGCCAGCAGTTATACAGGGGCAAGTGTGTACGAGCAGTACTTC.

The rearrangement links TRBV18 to TRBJ1-4, with 8 bases that match TRBD1. The junction had 12 bases not matched to a gene; V was cut back by 0 bases and J by 0 bases. Germline loops: CDR1 KGHSH, CDR2 LQKENI. The CDR3 consists of 20 residues. The CDR3 here is CASSPPLGQGGAPTNEKLFF. CDR3 DNA: TGTGCCAGCTCACCACCTCTAGGACAGGGAGGAGCTCCAACTAATGAAAAACTGTTTTTT.

This chain joins TRBV28 and TRBJ2-7; D remains ambiguous. The CDR3 is 14 amino acids. The V end was cut by 7 bases, the J end by 1 base, with 14 bases between. Germline V gene data show CDR1 as MDHEN and CDR2 as SYDVKM. CDR3 loop: CASTLGPKSYEQYF. The CDR3 DNA follows: TGTGCCAGCACCCTTGGGCCTAAATCCTACGAGCAGTACTTC.

CDR3 bases: TGCAGTGCTCCCGGGAACTACGAGCAGTACTTC. Translation gives CSAPGNYEQYF. This chain connects TRBV20-1 to TRBJ2-7; D possibly corresponds to TRBD2 (5 bases). The CDR3 has 11 amino acids. V was shortened by 5 bases and J by 3 bases, with 8 bases between the two germline ends. Germline CDR1 reads DFQATT; CDR2 reads SNEGSKA (reference sequence).